Presented here are 5 T cell receptor beta chains from one specimen sequenced in a study of cytomegalovirus exposure and HLA in healthy donors. A multiplex PCR was run with 60 Vbeta primers and 13 Jbeta primers. Clones were read by immunoSEQ multiplex PCR, and TCRdb kept only the in-frame ones, dropping some. This table holds more than 150,000 clones, around 80% found once. Material: PBMCs. Receptors were obtained from a woman younger than 30 in good health and CMV-seropositive.

CDR3 nucleotides: TGTGCCAGCAGCCCGGGGGGGGCGGCCAATCAGCCCCAGCATTTT. The encoded protein is CASSPGGAANQPQHF. This chain uses TRBV7-6 with TRBJ1-5, with D tentatively TRBD1 (6 bases). From germline, CDR1 is SGHVS and CDR2 FNYEAQ. V was clipped by 5 bases and J by 3 bases, with 14 bases between them. The CDR3 runs to 15 residues.

The rearrangement joins TRBV19 to TRBJ2-1; 8 nucleotides agree with TRBD2. With V trimmed by 3 bases and J by 1 base, 8 bases remained unmatched. Per germline, CDR1 LNHDA and CDR2 SQIVND (reference sequence). The CDR3 length is 17 residues. In nucleotides, the CDR3 is TGTGCCAGTAGTATGACCCCGGGACTAGGATCCTACAATGAGCAGTTCTTC. Translating it yields CASSMTPGLGSYNEQFF.

J is TRBJ2-5 and V is TRBV4-1; a possible D gene is TRBD2 (6 bases). This CDR3 is 16 amino acids long. The germline V gene has CDR1 MGHRA and CDR2 YSYEKL. V was cut by 0 bases and J by 5 bases, with 16 bases left in between. The CDR3 bases are TGCGCCAGCAGCCAAGAACGAACGGGGGTGGGGGAGACCCAGTACTTC. Protein product: CASSQERTGVGETQYF.

V and J are TRBV9 and TRBJ2-2, with 13 bases fitting TRBD2. CDR1 is SGDLS and CDR2 is YYNGEE in the germline V gene. This CDR3 comprises 16 residues. Trimming cost V 4 bases and J 7 bases; bases outside gene matches: 7. CDR3 coding DNA: TGTGCCAGCAGCACTAGCGGGGGGGCCGATGTCGGGGAGCTGTTTTTT. Its translation: CASSTSGGADVGELFF.

The V and J genes are TRBV6-1 and TRBJ2-3; D remains ambiguous. CDR1 is MNHNS, CDR2 SASEGT, per germline. The V gene lost 5 bases and the J gene lost 2 bases, with 11 bases spanning the gap. There are 14 residues in the CDR3. The DNA for the CDR3 is TGTGCCAGCAGTCTGGTAGTTAACACAGATACGCAGTATTTT. It codes for CASSLVVNTDTQYF.